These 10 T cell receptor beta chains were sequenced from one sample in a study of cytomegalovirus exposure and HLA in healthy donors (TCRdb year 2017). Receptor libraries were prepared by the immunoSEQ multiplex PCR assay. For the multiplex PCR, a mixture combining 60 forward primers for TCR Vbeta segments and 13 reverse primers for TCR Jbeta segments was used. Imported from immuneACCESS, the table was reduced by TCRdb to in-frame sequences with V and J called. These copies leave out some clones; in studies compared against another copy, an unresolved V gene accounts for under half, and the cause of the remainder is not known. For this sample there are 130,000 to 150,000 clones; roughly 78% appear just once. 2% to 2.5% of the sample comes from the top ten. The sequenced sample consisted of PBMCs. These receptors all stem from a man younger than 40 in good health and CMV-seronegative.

CDR3 sequence (DNA): TGTGCCAGCAGCCTACAGGGTGTCGATTCACCCCTCCACTTT. As protein: CASSLQGVDSPLHF. The chain links TRBV6-5 to TRBJ1-6; possible D gene TRBD1, 6 bases. Germline V CDR1 and CDR2: MNHEY, SVGAGI. Trimming stripped 6 bases from V and 8 bases from J, with 14 bases between. CDR3 length: 14 residues.

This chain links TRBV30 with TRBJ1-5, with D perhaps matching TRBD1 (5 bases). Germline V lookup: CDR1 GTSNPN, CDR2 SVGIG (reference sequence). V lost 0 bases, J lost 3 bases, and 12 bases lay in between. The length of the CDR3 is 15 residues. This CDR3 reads CAWSVFSGNNQPQHF. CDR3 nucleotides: TGTGCCTGGAGTGTATTCTCAGGGAACAATCAGCCCCAGCATTTT. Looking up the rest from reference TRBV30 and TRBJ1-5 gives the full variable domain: SQTIHQWPATLVQPVGSPLSLECTVEGTSNPNLYWYRQAAGRGLQLLFYSVGIGQISSEVPQNLSASRPQDRQFILSSKKLLLSDSGFYLCAWSVFSGNNQPQHFGDGTRLSIL.

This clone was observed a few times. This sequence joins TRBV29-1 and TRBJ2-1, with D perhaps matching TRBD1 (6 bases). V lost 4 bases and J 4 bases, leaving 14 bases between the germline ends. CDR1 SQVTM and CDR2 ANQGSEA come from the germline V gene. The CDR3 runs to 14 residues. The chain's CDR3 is CSVGRGMGYNEQFF. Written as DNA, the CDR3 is TGCAGCGTTGGTAGGGGGATGGGGTACAATGAGCAGTTCTTC.

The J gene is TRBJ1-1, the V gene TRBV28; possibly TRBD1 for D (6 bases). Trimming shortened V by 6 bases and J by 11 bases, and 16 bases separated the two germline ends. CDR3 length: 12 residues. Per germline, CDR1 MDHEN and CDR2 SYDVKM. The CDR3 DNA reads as TGTGCCAGCAGCTTGGCCACAGGGCGGGCTTTCTTT. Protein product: CASSLATGRAFF.

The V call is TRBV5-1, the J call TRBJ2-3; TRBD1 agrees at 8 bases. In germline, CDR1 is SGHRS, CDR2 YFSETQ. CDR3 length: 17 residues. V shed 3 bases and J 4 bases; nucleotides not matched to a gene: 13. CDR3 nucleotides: TGCGCCAGCAGCTCTTGGGGTCAGGGGGCAGGAGCAGATACGCAGTATTTT. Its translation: CASSSWGQGAGADTQYF.

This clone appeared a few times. CDR3 in amino acids: CASSTSGTGETEAFF. As DNA, the CDR3 is TGTGCCAGTAGCACAAGTGGGACAGGGGAGACTGAAGCTTTCTTT. The J gene is TRBJ1-1, the V gene TRBV19; TRBD1 matches at 10 bases. Germline V gene sequence: CDR1 LNHDA, CDR2 SQIVND (reference sequence). There are 15 residues in the CDR3. The trim removed 6 bases at V and 5 bases at J, leaving 9 bases unmatched.

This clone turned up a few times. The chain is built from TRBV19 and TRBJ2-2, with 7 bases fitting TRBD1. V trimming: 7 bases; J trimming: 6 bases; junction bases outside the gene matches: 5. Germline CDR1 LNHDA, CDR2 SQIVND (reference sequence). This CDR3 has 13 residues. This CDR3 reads CASKGQSAGELFF. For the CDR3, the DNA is TGTGCCAGTAAGGGACAGTCGGCCGGGGAGCTGTTTTTT. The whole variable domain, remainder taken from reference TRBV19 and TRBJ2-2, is DGGITQSPKYLFRKEGQNVTLSCEQNLNHDAMYWYRQDPGQGLRLIYYSQIVNDFQKGDIAEGYSVSREKKESFPLTVTSAQKNPTAFYLCASKGQSAGELFFGEGSRLTVL.

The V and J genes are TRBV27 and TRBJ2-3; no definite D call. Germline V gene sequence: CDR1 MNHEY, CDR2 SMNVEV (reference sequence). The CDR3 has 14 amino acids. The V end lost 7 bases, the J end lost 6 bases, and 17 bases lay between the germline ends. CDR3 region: CASMWVARPDTQYF. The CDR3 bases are TGTGCCAGCATGTGGGTAGCTCGACCGGATACGCAGTATTTT.

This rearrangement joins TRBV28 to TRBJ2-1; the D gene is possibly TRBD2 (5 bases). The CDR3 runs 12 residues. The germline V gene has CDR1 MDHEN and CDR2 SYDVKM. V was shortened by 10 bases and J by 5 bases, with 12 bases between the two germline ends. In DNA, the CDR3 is TGTGCCACTTGGGGAGTCAACAATGAGCAGTTCTTC. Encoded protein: CATWGVNNEQFF. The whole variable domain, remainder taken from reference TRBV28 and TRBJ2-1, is DVKVTQSSRYLVKRTGEKVFLECVQDMDHENMFWYRQDPGLGLRLIYFSYDVKMKEKGDIPEGYSVSREKKERFSLILESASTNQTSMYLCATWGVNNEQFFGPGTRLTVL.

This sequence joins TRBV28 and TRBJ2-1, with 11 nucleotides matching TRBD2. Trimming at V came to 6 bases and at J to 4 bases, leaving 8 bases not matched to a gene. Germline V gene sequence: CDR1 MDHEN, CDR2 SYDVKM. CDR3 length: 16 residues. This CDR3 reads CASSRGTSGVYNEQFF. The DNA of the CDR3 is TGTGCCAGCAGCCGAGGGACTAGCGGAGTATACAATGAGCAGTTCTTC.